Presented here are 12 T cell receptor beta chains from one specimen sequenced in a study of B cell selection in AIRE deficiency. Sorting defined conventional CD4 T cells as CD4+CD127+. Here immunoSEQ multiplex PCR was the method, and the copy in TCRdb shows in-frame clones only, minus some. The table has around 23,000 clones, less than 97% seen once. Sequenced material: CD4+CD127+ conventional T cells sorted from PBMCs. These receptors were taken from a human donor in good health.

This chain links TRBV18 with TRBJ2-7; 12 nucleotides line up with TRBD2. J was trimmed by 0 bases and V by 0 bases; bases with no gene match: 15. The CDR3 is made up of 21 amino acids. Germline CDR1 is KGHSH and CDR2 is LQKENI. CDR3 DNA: TGTGCCAGCTCACCACCCGTCACCACGGGGCTAGCGGGAGGGTCCTCCTACGAGCAGTACTTC. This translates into CASSPPVTTGLAGGSSYEQYF. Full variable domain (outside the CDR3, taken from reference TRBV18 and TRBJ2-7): NAGVMQNPRHLVRRRGQEARLRCSPMKGHSHVYWYRQLPEEGLKFMVYLQKENIIDESGMPKERFSAEFPKEGPSILRIQQVVRGDSAAYFCASSPPVTTGLAGGSSYEQYFGPGTRLTVT.

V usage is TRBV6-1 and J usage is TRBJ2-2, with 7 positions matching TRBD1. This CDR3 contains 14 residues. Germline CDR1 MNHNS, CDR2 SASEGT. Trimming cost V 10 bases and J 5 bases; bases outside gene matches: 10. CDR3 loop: CATVTGWYTGELFF. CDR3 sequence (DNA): TGTGCCACCGTGACAGGGTGGTATACCGGGGAGCTGTTTTTT.

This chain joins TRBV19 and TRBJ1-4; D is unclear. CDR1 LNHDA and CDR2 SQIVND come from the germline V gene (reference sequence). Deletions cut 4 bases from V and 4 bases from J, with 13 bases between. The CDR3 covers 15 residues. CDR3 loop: CASSRNRLLNEKLFF. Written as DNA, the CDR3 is TGTGCCAGTAGTAGAAACAGACTCCTTAATGAAAAACTGTTTTTT.

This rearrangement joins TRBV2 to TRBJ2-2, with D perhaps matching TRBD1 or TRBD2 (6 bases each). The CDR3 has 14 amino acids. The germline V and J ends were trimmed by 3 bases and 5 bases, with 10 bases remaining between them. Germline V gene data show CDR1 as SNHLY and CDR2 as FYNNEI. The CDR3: CASSDQGGTGELFF. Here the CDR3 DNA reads TGTGCCAGCAGTGATCAAGGGGGGACCGGGGAGCTGTTTTTT.

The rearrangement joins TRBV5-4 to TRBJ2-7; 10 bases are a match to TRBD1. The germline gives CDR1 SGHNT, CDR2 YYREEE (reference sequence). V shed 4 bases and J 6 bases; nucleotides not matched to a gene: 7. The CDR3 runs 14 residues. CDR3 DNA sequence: TGTGCCAGCAGCCCCGGGACAGGGGTAGGCGAGCAGTACTTC. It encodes CASSPGTGVGEQYF.

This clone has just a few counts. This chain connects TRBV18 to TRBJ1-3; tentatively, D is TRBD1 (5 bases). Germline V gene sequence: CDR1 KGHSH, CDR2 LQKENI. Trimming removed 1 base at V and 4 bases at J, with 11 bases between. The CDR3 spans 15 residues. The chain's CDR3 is CASSPQKGLGNTIYF. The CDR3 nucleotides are TGTGCCAGCTCACCACAGAAGGGGCTCGGAAACACCATATATTTT.

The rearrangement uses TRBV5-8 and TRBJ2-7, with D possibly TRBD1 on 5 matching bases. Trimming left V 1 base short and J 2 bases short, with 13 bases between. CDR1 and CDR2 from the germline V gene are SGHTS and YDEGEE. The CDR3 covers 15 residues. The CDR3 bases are TGTGCCAGCAGCTTGTGGCAGGGTGGTCCCTACGAGCAGTACTTC. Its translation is CASSLWQGGPYEQYF.

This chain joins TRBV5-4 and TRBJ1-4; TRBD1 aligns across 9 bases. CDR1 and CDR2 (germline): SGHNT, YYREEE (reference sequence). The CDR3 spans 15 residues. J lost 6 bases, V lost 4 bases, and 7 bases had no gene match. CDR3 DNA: TGTGCCAGCAGCGAAACCGGGACAGGGTATGAAAAACTGTTTTTT. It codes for CASSETGTGYEKLFF.

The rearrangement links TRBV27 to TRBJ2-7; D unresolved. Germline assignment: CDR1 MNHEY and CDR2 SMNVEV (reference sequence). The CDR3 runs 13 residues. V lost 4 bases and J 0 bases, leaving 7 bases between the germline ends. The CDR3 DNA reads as TGTGCCAGCAGTTATCAGAGCTCCTACGAGCAGTACTTC. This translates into CASSYQSSYEQYF.

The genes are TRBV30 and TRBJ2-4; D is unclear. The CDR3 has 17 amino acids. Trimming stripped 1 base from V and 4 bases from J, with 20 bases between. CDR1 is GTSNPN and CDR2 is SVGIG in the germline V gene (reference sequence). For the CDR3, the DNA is TGTGCCTGGAGTGGTGGGTTGGCAGGCTGGATAAAAAACATTCAGTACTTC. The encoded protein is CAWSGGLAGWIKNIQYF.

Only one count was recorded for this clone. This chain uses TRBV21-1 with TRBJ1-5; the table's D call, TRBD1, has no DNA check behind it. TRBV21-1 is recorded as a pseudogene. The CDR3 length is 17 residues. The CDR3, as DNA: TGTGCCAGCAGCAATAGGTGGACAGAAGAACGCAATCAGCCCCAGCATTTT. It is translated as CASSNRWTEERNQPQHF.

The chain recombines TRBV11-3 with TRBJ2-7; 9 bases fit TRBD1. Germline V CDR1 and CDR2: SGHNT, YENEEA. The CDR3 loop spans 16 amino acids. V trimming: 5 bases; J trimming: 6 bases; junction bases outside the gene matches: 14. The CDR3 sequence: CASSPNYGTGMREQYF. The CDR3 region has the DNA TGTGCCAGCAGCCCGAACTACGGGACAGGGATGCGCGAGCAGTACTTC.